A selection of T cell receptor beta chains follows, all from one sample in a study of control samples from healthy donors and cancer patients. This table comes from immunoSEQ multiplex PCR, and its TCRdb copy is limited to in-frame clones, with some not included. The sample holds about 170,000 clones, 91% seen once. Sequences were obtained from blood. All receptors come from a woman aged 30 to 39 in good health. Each CDR3 is given with its conserved first and last residue. D genes are given only for firm matches. For some rows the clone size is stated as once, few or many, or as a class when expanded; others skip it.

TRBV4-3,TRBD2,-,TRBJ2-3,CASSPAGVGTDTQYF,TGCGCCAGCAGCCCAGCGGGAGTGGGCACAGATACGCAGTATTTT
TRBV6-1,TRBD1,once,TRBJ2-7,CASSEPGQVSYEQYF,TGTGCCAGCAGTGAACCTGGACAGGTCTCCTACGAGCAGTACTTC
TRBV18,TRBD1,-,TRBJ2-5,CASSQGAETQYF,TGTGCCAGCTCACAGGGGGCGGAGACCCAGTACTTC
TRBV3-1/TRBV3-2,-,-,TRBJ1-3,CASSLTGSGNTIYF,TGTGCCAGCAGCCTGACAGGCTCTGGAAACACCATATATTTT
TRBV19,-,-,TRBJ1-5,CASSIRAGNQPQHF,TGTGCCAGTAGTATCAGGGCGGGCAATCAGCCCCAGCATTTT
TRBV2,TRBD2,-,TRBJ2-1,CASSELSGGASPYNEQFF,TGTGCCAGCAGTGAATTGAGCGGGGGGGCGAGTCCCTACAATGAGCAGTTCTTC
TRBV28,TRBD1,-,TRBJ1-6,CASNPGGQRNSPLHF,TGTGCCAGCAACCCGGGGGGACAGCGAAATTCACCCCTCCACTTT
TRBV19,-,-,TRBJ2-1,CASSIELGRYNEQFF,TGTGCCAGTAGTATAGAACTAGGACGATACAATGAGCAGTTCTTC
TRBV29-1,-,-,TRBJ2-4,CSARSSGAVKNIQYF,TGCAGCGCCCGGAGCAGTGGGGCCGTCAAAAACATTCAGTACTTC
TRBV7-9,-,-,TRBJ1-1,CATPQGMNTEAFF,TGTGCCACACCGCAGGGCATGAACACTGAAGCTTTCTTT
TRBV10-3,TRBD2,-,TRBJ2-2,CAIGQDNIVGTSGGLRNTGELFF,TGTGCCATAGGACAGGATAACATTGTGGGGACTAGCGGGGGCCTTAGAAACACCGGGGAGCTGTTTTTT
TRBV18,TRBD2,-,TRBJ2-6,CASSPDLAGASGANVLTF,TGTGCCAGCTCACCGGACCTAGCGGGGGCCTCTGGGGCCAACGTCCTGACTTTC
TRBV7-8,-,-,TRBJ1-6,CASSLGGTSYNSPLHF,TGTGCCAGCAGCTTAGGCGGGACCTCCTATAATTCACCCCTCCACTTT
TRBV12-3/TRBV12-4,-,-,TRBJ1-4,CASSLGGAEKLFF,TGTGCCAGCAGTCTCGGGGGGGCTGAAAAACTGTTTTTT
TRBV24-1,-,-,TRBJ2-3,CATSDPPFTDTQYF,TGTGCCACCAGTGATCCCCCTTTTACCGATACGCAGTATTTT
TRBV28,TRBD2,-,TRBJ2-1,CASRTSGGANEQFF,TGTGCCAGCAGGACTAGCGGGGGGGCCAATGAGCAGTTCTTC
TRBV4-1,TRBD1,few,TRBJ2-6,CASSQEPRGSSGANVLTF,TGCGCCAGCAGCCAAGAACCCAGGGGGTCCTCTGGGGCCAACGTCCTGACTTTC
TRBV6-4,-,few,TRBJ1-6,CASSEGIRPYNSPLHF,TGTGCCAGCAGTGAGGGAATAAGACCCTATAATTCACCCCTCCACTTT
TRBV12-3/TRBV12-4,-,-,TRBJ1-1,CASSLVGNTEAFF,TGTGCCAGCAGTTTGGTGGGGAACACTGAAGCTTTCTTT
TRBV19,-,-,TRBJ2-7,CASSMRGYEQYF,TGTGCCAGTAGTATGAGAGGCTACGAGCAGTACTTC
TRBV19,-,-,TRBJ2-4,CASSIGGHKNIQYF,TGTGCCAGTAGTATAGGGGGCCACAAAAACATTCAGTACTTC
TRBV28,TRBD1,-,TRBJ2-7,CASSPQGAAYEQYF,TGTGCCAGCAGTCCACAGGGGGCGGCCTACGAGCAGTACTTC
TRBV19,-,-,TRBJ1-6,CASKLGSSYNSPLHF,TGTGCCAGTAAGCTGGGGAGCTCCTATAATTCACCCCTCCACTTT
TRBV6-5,TRBD1,-,TRBJ2-2,CASSSGTGAPGELFF,TGTGCCAGCAGCTCCGGGACAGGGGCGCCCGGGGAGCTGTTTTTT
TRBV5-4,TRBD1,-,TRBJ2-7,CASRRTGGVEQYF,TGTGCCAGCAGGCGGACAGGGGGCGTCGAGCAGTACTTC
TRBV6-5,-,few,TRBJ1-1,CASRLQGNTEAFF,TGTGCCAGCAGACTCCAGGGGAACACTGAAGCTTTCTTT
TRBV9,-,once,TRBJ2-7,CASSVKGNSYEQYF,TGTGCCAGCAGCGTAAAGGGCAACTCCTACGAGCAGTACTTC
TRBV28,-,-,TRBJ2-3,CASSLAGITDTQYF,TGTGCCAGCAGTTTAGCTGGCATCACAGATACGCAGTATTTT
TRBV7-3,TRBD2,-,TRBJ2-7,CASSPLAGRSYEQYF,TGTGCCAGCAGTCCACTAGCGGGACGTTCCTACGAGCAGTACTTC
TRBV6-1,-,-,TRBJ1-3,CASSEGVRSSGNTIYF,TGTGCCAGCAGTGAAGGGGTACGGAGCTCTGGAAACACCATATATTTT
TRBV7-3,-,-,TRBJ1-5,CASSLEGGVGQPQHF,TGTGCCAGCAGCTTGGAGGGCGGGGTAGGGCAGCCCCAGCATTTT
TRBV27,-,-,TRBJ2-2,CASRQGRTGELFF,TGTGCCAGCAGACAGGGCAGAACCGGGGAGCTGTTTTTT
TRBV12-5,TRBD1,-,TRBJ2-5,CASGTGYQETQYF,TGTGCTAGTGGGACAGGGTACCAAGAGACCCAGTACTTC
TRBV18,-,-,TRBJ2-1,CASSTDRNNEQFF,TGTGCCAGCTCAACTGACAGAAACAATGAGCAGTTCTTC
TRBV28,TRBD2,-,TRBJ2-3,CASVLAGVTDTQYF,TGTGCCAGCGTACTAGCGGGAGTCACAGATACGCAGTATTTT
TRBV5-1,TRBD1,-,TRBJ2-7,CASSPGTGVEEQYF,TGCGCCAGCAGCCCCGGGACAGGGGTGGAGGAGCAGTACTTC
TRBV6-5,TRBD2,-,TRBJ2-1,CASSYASGRANEQFF,TGTGCCAGCAGTTACGCCAGCGGGAGGGCCAATGAGCAGTTCTTC
TRBV11-3,-,-,TRBJ2-2,CASSLVNTGELFF,TGTGCCAGCAGCTTAGTGAACACCGGGGAGCTGTTTTTT
TRBV7-2,-,-,TRBJ1-1,CASSVNTEAFF,TGTGCCAGCAGCGTAAACACTGAAGCTTTCTTT
TRBV7-2,-,once,TRBJ2-3,CASSLTPDTDTQYF,TGTGCCAGCAGCTTAACACCAGACACAGATACGCAGTATTTT